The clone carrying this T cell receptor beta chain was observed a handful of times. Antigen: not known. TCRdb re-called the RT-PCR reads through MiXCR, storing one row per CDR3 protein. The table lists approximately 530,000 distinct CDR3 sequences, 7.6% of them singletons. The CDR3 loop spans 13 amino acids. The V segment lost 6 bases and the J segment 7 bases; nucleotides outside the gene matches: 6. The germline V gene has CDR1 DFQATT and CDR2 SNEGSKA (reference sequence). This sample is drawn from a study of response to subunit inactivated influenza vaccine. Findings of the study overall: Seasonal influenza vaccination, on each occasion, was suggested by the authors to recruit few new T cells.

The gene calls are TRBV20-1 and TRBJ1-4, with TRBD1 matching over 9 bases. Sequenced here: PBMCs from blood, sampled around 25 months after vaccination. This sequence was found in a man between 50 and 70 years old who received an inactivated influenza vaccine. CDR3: CSARRQGGEKLFF. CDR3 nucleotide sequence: TGCAGTGCCCGCCGACAGGGGGGTGAAAAACTGTTTTTT.